This paragraph covers one T cell receptor (beta chain) sequence. The specificity of this receptor is unknown. The junction does not match germline at one end; this may be a read error. RNA was extracted with the RNeasy kit and 0.5 to 1 ug was reverse transcribed using random hexamers. The immunoSEQ multiplex PCR assay, which covers 54 Vbeta and 13 Jbeta segments, was used to amplify TCR beta CDR3 regions. Bias from PCR amplification was corrected by using a synthetic template baseline for primer optimization and for computational correction. From the authors' description of their analysis: Reads were annotated to V, D and J genes per IMGT and analyzed with immunoSEQ Analyzer, keeping only productive sequences. Clonality was computed as one minus Shannon entropy normalized by log2 of the number of productive unique sequences. Public and private clones were assessed among the 100 most prevalent clones of each patient and control. A clone was defined as Susac-specific if it was absent from the healthy and MS cohorts, from 950 to 1,300 published viral clones and from other ImmuneACCESS disease sequences. TCRdb reprocessed the public reads (quality trimming at Q25 with fastp, clone calling with MiXCR) and kept in-frame beta chains. Each CDR3 protein gets just one entry, which takes the most common genes and DNA from the rows behind it. The V and J calls were determined by TCRdb, not by the authors. The sample records approximately 210,000 distinct CDR3 sequences, approximately 94% of which are singletons. Around 0.15% of the sample is taken by the ten largest.

These data are taken from a study of CD8 T cells in Susac syndrome (dated by TCRdb to the late 2010s). At the level of the whole study: Of the Susac syndrome patients who were sequenced, fewer than ten were in clinical remission while more than five had clinically active disease. At blood withdrawal, Susac syndrome patients were either therapy-naive, taking corticosteroids (in some cases with IVIg as well), or taking IVIg alone. The study used repertoire sequencing to test whether antigen drove CD8+ T cell activation and differentiation in Susac syndrome. The research as a whole found: In patients with Susac syndrome, the CD4+ T cell repertoire showed no detectable clonal expansion. The TCR sequencing and HLA analysis was acknowledged to have included a relatively small number of individuals.

The CDR3 starts with the cysteine, ends with the phenylalanine, and has 17 residues. Just the 51-base CDR3 DNA is kept, in frame starting at base 1. The CDR1 and CDR2 encoded by the germline V gene (reference sequence) are LNHNV and YYDKDF. Peripheral blood CD8+ and CD4+ T cells from healthy donors, Susac syndrome patients and multiple sclerosis patients were profiled by high-throughput TCR beta sequencing. The Susac syndrome patients fulfilled recently defined diagnostic criteria for definite or probable disease. Bulk CD8+ and CD4+ T cells were purified magnetically by negative isolation, whereas CD8+ TEMRA cells were enriched by FACS. Blood was drawn into EDTA tubes, processed within 24 hours, and PBMCs were isolated by density gradient centrifugation. PBMCs intended for TCR sequencing were cryopreserved in liquid nitrogen and thawed later in a water bath at 37 degrees C. A purity of at least 90% was achieved for sorted or isolated CD4+, CD8+ and CD8+ TEMRA cells.

This TCR was sampled from a human donor with Susac syndrome. The material sequenced was CD4+ T cells from PBMCs. This receptor chain uses TRBV15 and TRBJ2-1; TRBD2 is a possible D gene, resting on 6 matching bases. CDR3 sequence: CATSRYLLRDSNNEQFF. The sequence in DNA is TGTGCCACCAGCAGATATTTACTCCGGGACTCCAACAATGAGCAGTTCTTC.